These 17 T cell receptor beta chains share one sample of origin, sequenced in a study of circulating CD8 cells and anti-PD-1 response in melanoma. TCR libraries were prepared from roughly 14 ng of total RNA with the QIAseq Immune Repertoire TCR panel. MiXCR was run by TCRdb on the reads, yielding one entry per CDR3 protein. The table records over a thousand distinct CDR3 sequences, 6.3% of them present only once. From live CD3+CD8+TCRalphabeta+ cells, four PD-1 and/or TIGIT subsets were sorted. The specimen comprised CD8+ T cells from PBMCs, sampled at baseline or after one month of anti-PD-1 therapy (not recorded which). The receptor set was obtained from a human donor with melanoma.

By share, this clonotype counts as large. This chain links TRBV6-5 with TRBJ2-3, with 8 bases aligning to TRBD1. Germline values: CDR1 MNHEY, CDR2 SVGAGI. This CDR3 comprises 16 residues. V trimming: 4 bases; J trimming: 0 bases; junction bases outside the gene matches: 6. The CDR3 region is CASSLGQGFSTDTQYF. The CDR3 bases are TGTGCCAGCAGTTTAGGACAGGGCTTTAGCACAGATACGCAGTATTTT.

This clonotype is medium-sized in the sample. V is TRBV28 and J is TRBJ1-5, with TRBD1 identical over 11 bases. CDR1 is MDHEN and CDR2 is SYDVKM in the germline V gene. The CDR3 runs 15 residues. The ends lost 6 bases at V and 5 bases at J; junction bases unmatched: 6. CDR3 DNA: TGTGCCAGCAGCTGGGACAGGGGGTCGGATCAGCCCCAGCATTTT. Protein product: CASSWDRGSDQPQHF. Variable domain in full (rest from reference TRBV28 and TRBJ1-5): DVKVTQSSRYLVKRTGEKVFLECVQDMDHENMFWYRQDPGLGLRLIYFSYDVKMKEKGDIPEGYSVSREKKERFSLILESASTNQTSMYLCASSWDRGSDQPQHFGDGTRLSIL.

This clonotype is judged medium-sized. The CDR3: CATSDIVDTSNTGELFF. Here the CDR3 DNA reads TGTGCCACCAGTGACATTGTGGACACGTCGAACACCGGGGAGCTGTTTTTT. This sequence joins TRBV24-1 and TRBJ2-2, with D maybe TRBD1 (5 bases). V was trimmed by 4 bases and J by 0 bases, leaving 14 bases between them. The CDR3 is made up of 17 amino acids. Germline V CDR1 and CDR2: KGHDR, SFDVKD.

This clonotype rates as large (0.1 to 1%). The rearrangement links TRBV7-3 to TRBJ2-1, with D possibly TRBD1 on 5 matching bases. This CDR3 is 15 amino acids long. Trimming shortened V by 5 bases and J by 0 bases, and 11 bases separated the two germline ends. Per germline, CDR1 SGHTA and CDR2 FQGTGA. CDR3 sequence: CASSPVGVSYNEQFF. CDR3 bases: TGTGCCAGCAGCCCCGTAGGGGTCTCCTACAATGAGCAGTTCTTC. Full variable domain (missing parts from reference TRBV7-3 and TRBJ2-1): GAGVSQTPSNKVTEKGKYVELRCDPISGHTALYWYRQSLGQGPEFLIYFQGTGAADDSGLPNDRFFAVRPEGSVSTLKIQRTERGDSAVYLCASSPVGVSYNEQFFGPGTRLTVL.

By share, this clonotype ranks as medium-sized. The chain is built from TRBV19 and TRBJ2-4; D is undetermined. The V and J ends lost 1 base and 6 bases respectively, with 13 bases between them. The CDR3 runs 15 residues. Per germline, CDR1 LNHDA and CDR2 SQIVND (reference sequence). The CDR3 is CASSIGSSRRNIQYF. The DNA for the CDR3 is TGTGCCAGTAGTATAGGGTCCTCGAGGAGAAACATTCAGTACTTC.

By frequency in the sample, this clonotype is medium-sized. V gene TRBV2 combines with J gene TRBJ2-2; 8 nucleotides line up with TRBD1. The J segment lost 7 bases and the V segment lost 2 bases, leaving 12 bases of the junction unmatched. The CDR3 has 17 residues. The germline gives CDR1 SNHLY, CDR2 FYNNEI. Written as DNA, the CDR3 is TGTGCCAGCAGTGAAATTAGGCAGGGGGCCGAAAGCGGGGAGCTGTTTTTT. Protein product: CASSEIRQGAESGELFF.

This clonotype qualifies as large (0.1 to 1%). The rearrangement joins TRBV27 to TRBJ1-5, with TRBD1 matching 10 bases. Germline CDR1 is MNHEY and CDR2 is SMNVEV (reference sequence). Trimming at V came to 8 bases and at J to 6 bases, leaving 7 bases not matched to a gene. This CDR3 comprises 14 residues. The CDR3: CASGGQGTSQPQHF. DNA of the CDR3: TGTGCCAGCGGGGGACAGGGGACGAGTCAGCCCCAGCATTTT.

Concerning this clonotype: The junction departs from the called germline gene at one end, perhaps through a read error. The V gene is TRBV30, the J gene TRBJ2-1; D is uncertain. The germline CDR1 and CDR2 sequences are GTSNPN and SVGIG (reference sequence). The CDR3 totals 14 residues. The CDR3: CAWRQVSSYNEQLF. CDR3 nucleotide sequence: TGTGCCTGGAGGCAGGTTAGCTCCTACAATGAGCAGCTCTTC. Together with reference TRBV30 and TRBJ2-1, the CDR3 gives the full variable domain: SQTIHQWPATLVQPVGSPLSLECTVEGTSNPNLYWYRQAAGRGLQLLFYSVGIGQISSEVPQNLSASRPQDRQFILSSKKLLLSDSGFYLCAWRQVSSYNEQLFGPGTRLTVL.

By sample fraction, this clonotype is large. The CDR3 loop reads CASSLVAALSYEQYF. CDR3 coding DNA: TGTGCCAGCAGTTTGGTAGCGGCCCTCTCCTACGAGCAGTACTTC. The chain has TRBV28 and TRBJ2-7; TRBD2 might be the D (6 bases). CDR3 length: 15 amino acids. Germline loops: CDR1 MDHEN, CDR2 SYDVKM. V lost 3 bases and J lost 0, with 12 bases in between.

This clonotype ranks as medium-sized. In DNA form, the CDR3 reads TGCAGCGTTGAAGATCAGGGGGGCTCCTACAATGAGCAGTTCTTC. It yields the protein CSVEDQGGSYNEQFF. This chain links TRBV29-1 with TRBJ2-1; a weak D match, TRBD1 (7 bases). V lost 0 bases to trimming and J lost 0 bases, with 9 bases between them. Germline CDR1 is SQVTM and CDR2 is ANQGSEA. The CDR3 has 15 amino acids.

There are a few counts of this clonotype. Being one base from a much bigger clone, this may be a read error. V is TRBV28 and J is TRBJ2-1; D uncertain. The CDR3 length is 11 residues. CDR1 and CDR2 (germline): MDHEN, SYDVKM. The CDR3 loop reads CTSSLDYEQFF. The CDR3 bases are TGTACCAGCAGTTTAGATTATGAGCAGTTCTTC.

The rearrangement links TRBV20-1 to TRBJ1-1, with unresolved D. Germline CDR1 DFQATT, CDR2 SNEGSKA (reference sequence). The CDR3 totals 13 residues. The V end lost 6 bases, the J end lost 5 bases, and 16 bases lay between the germline ends. CDR3 sequence: CSALLEGWTEAFF. CDR3 coding DNA: TGCAGTGCCCTACTGGAGGGTTGGACTGAAGCTTTCTTT.

This rearrangement joins TRBV29-1 to TRBJ1-2, with 8 bases matching TRBD1. V was pared by 3 bases and J by 9 bases, with 6 bases of the junction left unmatched. Germline values: CDR1 SQVTM, CDR2 ANQGSEA. The CDR3 extends over 12 amino acids. The CDR3, as DNA: TGCAGCGTTGAGACAGGGGCTCCTAGCTACACCTTC. This gives the protein CSVETGAPSYTF.

This clonotype is medium-sized (0.01 to 0.1%) within its sample. The rearrangement uses TRBV6-5 and TRBJ2-3, with D perhaps matching TRBD2 (6 bases). The CDR3 length is 16 residues. Germline V gene data show CDR1 as MNHEY and CDR2 as SVGAGI. The germline V and J ends were trimmed by 5 bases and 0 bases, with 15 bases remaining between them. The CDR3 loop reads CASSVGAGSSTDTQYF. CDR3 in DNA: TGTGCCAGCAGTGTCGGTGCGGGGTCCAGCACAGATACGCAGTATTTT.

This clonotype is categorized as large. The chain couples TRBV28 to TRBJ2-1; D is ambiguous. The CDR3 consists of 11 residues. The V end was cut by 3 bases, the J end by 3 bases, with 0 bases between. Germline V lookup: CDR1 MDHEN, CDR2 SYDVKM. Here the CDR3 DNA reads TGTGCCAGCAGTTTCTACAATGAGCAGTTCTTC. This translates into CASSFYNEQFF.

By frequency in the sample, this clonotype is medium-sized. J is TRBJ2-5 and V is TRBV13, with a tentative D call TRBD1 (5 bases). This CDR3 has 12 amino acids. The germline V gene encodes CDR1 PRHDT and CDR2 FYEKMQ (reference sequence). Trimming cost V 2 bases and J 5 bases, with 6 bases left between them. The CDR3, as DNA: TGTGCCAGCAGCTTAAGGGGTGAGACCCAGTACTTC. It translates to CASSLRGETQYF.

CDR3 loop: CASNFGTGGMNEQFF. The CDR3, as DNA: TGTGCCAGCAATTTTGGAACAGGAGGAATGAATGAGCAGTTCTTC. This chain joins TRBV28 and TRBJ2-1, with D perhaps assigned TRBD1 or TRBD2 (5 bases each). The CDR3 contains 15 residues. The germline V and J ends were trimmed by 7 bases and 7 bases, with 20 bases remaining between them. Germline CDR1 MDHEN, CDR2 SYDVKM.